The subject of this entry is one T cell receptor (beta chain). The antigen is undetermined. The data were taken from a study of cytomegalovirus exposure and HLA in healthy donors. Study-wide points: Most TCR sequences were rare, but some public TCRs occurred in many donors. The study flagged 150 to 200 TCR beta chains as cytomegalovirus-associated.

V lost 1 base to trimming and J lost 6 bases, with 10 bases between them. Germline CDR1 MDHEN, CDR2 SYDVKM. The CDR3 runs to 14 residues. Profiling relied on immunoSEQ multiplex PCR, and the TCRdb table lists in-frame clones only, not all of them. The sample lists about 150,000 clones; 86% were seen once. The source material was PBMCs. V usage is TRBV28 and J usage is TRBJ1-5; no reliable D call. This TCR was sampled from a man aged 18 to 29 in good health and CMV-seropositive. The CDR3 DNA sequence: TGTGCCAGCAGTTTATTGGAGTCCAGTCAGCCCCAGCATTTT. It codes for CASSLLESSQPQHF. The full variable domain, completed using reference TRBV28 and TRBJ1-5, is DVKVTQSSRYLVKRTGEKVFLECVQDMDHENMFWYRQDPGLGLRLIYFSYDVKMKEKGDIPEGYSVSREKKERFSLILESASTNQTSMYLCASSLLESSQPQHFGDGTRLSIL.